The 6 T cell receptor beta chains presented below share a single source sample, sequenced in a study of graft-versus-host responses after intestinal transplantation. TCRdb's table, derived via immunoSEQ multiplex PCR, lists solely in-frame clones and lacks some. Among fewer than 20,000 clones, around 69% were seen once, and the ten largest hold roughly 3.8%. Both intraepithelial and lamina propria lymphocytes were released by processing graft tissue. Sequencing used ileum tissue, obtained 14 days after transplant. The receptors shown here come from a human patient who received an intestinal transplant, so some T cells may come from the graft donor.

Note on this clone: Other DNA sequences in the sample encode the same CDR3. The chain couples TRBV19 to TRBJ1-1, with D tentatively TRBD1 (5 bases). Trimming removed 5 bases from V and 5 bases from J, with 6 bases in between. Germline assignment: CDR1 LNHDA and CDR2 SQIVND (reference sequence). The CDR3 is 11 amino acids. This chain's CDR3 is CASSRGTEAFF. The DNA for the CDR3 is TGTGCCAGTAGTCGGGGGACTGAAGCTTTCTTT. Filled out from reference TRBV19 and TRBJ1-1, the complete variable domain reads DGGITQSPKYLFRKEGQNVTLSCEQNLNHDAMYWYRQDPGQGLRLIYYSQIVNDFQKGDIAEGYSVSREKKESFPLTVTSAQKNPTAFYLCASSRGTEAFFGQGTRLTVV.

The CDR3 sequence: CASSYTGGREKLFF. As DNA, the CDR3 is TGTGCCAGCAGTTACACAGGAGGGCGCGAAAAACTGTTTTTT. The rearrangement links TRBV6-6 to TRBJ1-4, with D possibly being TRBD1 (5 bases). CDR3 size: 14 residues. V lost 2 bases to trimming and J lost 8 bases, with 12 bases between them. The germline V gene has CDR1 MNHNY and CDR2 SVGAGI (reference sequence).

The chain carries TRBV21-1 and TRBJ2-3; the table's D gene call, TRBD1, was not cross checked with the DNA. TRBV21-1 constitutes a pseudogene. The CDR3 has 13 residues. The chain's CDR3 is CASSNSRQYTQYF. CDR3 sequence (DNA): TGTGCCAGCAGCAACTCTAGACAGTATACGCAGTATTTT.

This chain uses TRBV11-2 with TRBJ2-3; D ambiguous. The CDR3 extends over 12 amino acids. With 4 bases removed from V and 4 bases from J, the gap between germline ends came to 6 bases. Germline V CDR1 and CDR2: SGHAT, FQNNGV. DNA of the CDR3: TGTGCCAGCAGCTCTAAACCAGATACGCAGTATTTT. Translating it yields CASSSKPDTQYF.

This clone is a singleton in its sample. The CDR3 spells CASSFNAEAFF. The CDR3 bases are TGTGCCAGCAGCTTCAACGCTGAAGCTTTCTTT. J is TRBJ1-1 and V is TRBV21-1. TRBV21-1 is reported as a pseudogene. The CDR3 consists of 11 residues.

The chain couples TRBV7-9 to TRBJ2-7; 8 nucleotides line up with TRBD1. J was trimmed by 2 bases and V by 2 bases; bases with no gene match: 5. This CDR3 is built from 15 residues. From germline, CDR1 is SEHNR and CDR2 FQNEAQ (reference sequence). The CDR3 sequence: CASSLTTDRAYEQYF. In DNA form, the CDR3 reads TGTGCCAGCAGCTTAACCACGGACAGGGCCTACGAGCAGTACTTC.